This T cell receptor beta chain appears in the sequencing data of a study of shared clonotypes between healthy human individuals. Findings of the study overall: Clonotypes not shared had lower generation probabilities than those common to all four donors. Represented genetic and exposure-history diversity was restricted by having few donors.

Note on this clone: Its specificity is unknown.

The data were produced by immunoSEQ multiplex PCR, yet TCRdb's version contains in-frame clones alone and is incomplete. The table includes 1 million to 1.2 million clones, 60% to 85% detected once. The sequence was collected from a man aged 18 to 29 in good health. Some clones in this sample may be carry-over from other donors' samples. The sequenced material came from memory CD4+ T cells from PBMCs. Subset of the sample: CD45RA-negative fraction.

The CDR3 loop is CASSQVSTTWAFGVEYEKLFF. The CDR3 DNA reads TGTGCCAGCAGCCAGGTCTCAACAACCTGGGCGTTCGGAGTCGAGTATGAAAAACTGTTTTTT. The chain has TRBV28 and TRBJ1-4; no definite D call. The CDR3 length is 21 residues. Germline V gene lookup returns CDR1 MDHEN and CDR2 SYDVKM. Trimming took off 6 bases at V and 6 bases at J, with 35 bases between the two ends.